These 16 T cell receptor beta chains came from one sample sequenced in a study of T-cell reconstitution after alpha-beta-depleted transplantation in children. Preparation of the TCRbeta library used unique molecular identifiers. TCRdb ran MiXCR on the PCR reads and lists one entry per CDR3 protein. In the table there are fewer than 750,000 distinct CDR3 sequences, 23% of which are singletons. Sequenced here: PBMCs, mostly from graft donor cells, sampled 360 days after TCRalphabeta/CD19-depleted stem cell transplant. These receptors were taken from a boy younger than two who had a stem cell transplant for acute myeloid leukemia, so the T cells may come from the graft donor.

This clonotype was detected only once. The CDR3 DNA is TGTGCCAGCAGCGGGACCTGGGATACGCAGTATTTT. The encoded protein is CASSGTWDTQYF. The chain combines TRBV7-9 with TRBJ2-3; possibly TRBD1 or TRBD2 for D (5 bases each). There are 12 residues in the CDR3. CDR1 is SEHNR, CDR2 FQNEAQ, per germline (reference sequence). With 5 bases removed from V and 6 bases from J, the gap between germline ends came to 9 bases.

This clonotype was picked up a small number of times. The DNA of the CDR3 is TGCAGTGCAAAACCCGGACAGGATGGGGGGGAGACCCAGTACTTC. This encodes CSAKPGQDGGETQYF. The V call is TRBV20-1, the J call TRBJ2-5, with a possible D match to TRBD1 (7 bases). V was cut by 6 bases and J by 5 bases, with 22 bases left in between. Germline loops: CDR1 DFQATT, CDR2 SNEGSKA (reference sequence). This CDR3 comprises 15 residues.

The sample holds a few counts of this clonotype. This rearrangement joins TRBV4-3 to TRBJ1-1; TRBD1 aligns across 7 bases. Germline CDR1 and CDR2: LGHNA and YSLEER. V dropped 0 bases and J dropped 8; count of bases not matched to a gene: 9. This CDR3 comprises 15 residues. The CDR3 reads CASSQDWGGGREAFF. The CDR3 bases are TGCGCCAGCAGCCAAGATTGGGGAGGGGGCAGGGAAGCTTTCTTT.

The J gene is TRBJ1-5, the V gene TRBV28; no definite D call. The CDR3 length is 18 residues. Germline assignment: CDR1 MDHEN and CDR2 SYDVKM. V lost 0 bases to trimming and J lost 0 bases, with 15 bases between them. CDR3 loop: CASSLWPRWGHSNQPQHF. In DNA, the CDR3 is TGTGCCAGCAGTTTATGGCCCCGCTGGGGTCATAGCAATCAGCCCCAGCATTTT.

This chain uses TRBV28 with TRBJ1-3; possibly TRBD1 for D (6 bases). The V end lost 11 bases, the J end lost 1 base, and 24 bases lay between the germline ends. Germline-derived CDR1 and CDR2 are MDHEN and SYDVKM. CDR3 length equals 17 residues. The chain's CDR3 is CAQGSRKGSPSGNTIYF. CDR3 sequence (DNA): TGTGCCCAGGGGTCCCGAAAGGGTTCACCATCTGGAAACACCATATATTTT. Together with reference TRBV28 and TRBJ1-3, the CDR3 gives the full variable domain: DVKVTQSSRYLVKRTGEKVFLECVQDMDHENMFWYRQDPGLGLRLIYFSYDVKMKEKGDIPEGYSVSREKKERFSLILESASTNQTSMYLCAQGSRKGSPSGNTIYFGEGSWLTVV.

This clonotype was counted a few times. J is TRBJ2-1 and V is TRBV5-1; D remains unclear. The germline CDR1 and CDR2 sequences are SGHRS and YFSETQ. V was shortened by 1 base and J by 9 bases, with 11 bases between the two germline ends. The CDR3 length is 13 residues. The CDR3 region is CASSLPPDGEQFF. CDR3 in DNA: TGCGCCAGCAGCTTGCCGCCCGATGGTGAGCAGTTCTTC.

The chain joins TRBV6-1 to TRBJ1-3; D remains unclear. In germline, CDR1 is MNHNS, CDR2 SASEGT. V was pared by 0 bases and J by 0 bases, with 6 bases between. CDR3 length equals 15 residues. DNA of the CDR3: TGTGCCAGCAGTGAAGCGGGGTTCTCTGGAAACACCATATATTTT. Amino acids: CASSEAGFSGNTIYF.

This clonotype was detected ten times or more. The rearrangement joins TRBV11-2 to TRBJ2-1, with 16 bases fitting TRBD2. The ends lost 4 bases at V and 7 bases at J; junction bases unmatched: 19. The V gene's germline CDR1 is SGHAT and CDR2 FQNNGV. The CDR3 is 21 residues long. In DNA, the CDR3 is TGTGCCAGCAGCTCTAGAGGGGGACTAGCGGGGGGGATGTGGGATGGGAATGAGCAGTTCTTC. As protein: CASSSRGGLAGGMWDGNEQFF.

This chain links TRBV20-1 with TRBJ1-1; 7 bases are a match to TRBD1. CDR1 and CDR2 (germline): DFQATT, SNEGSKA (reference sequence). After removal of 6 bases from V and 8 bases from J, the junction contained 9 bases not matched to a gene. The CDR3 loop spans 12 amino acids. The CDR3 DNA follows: TGCAGTGCGCCCATGGTCAGGGGGGAAGCTTTCTTT. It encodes CSAPMVRGEAFF.

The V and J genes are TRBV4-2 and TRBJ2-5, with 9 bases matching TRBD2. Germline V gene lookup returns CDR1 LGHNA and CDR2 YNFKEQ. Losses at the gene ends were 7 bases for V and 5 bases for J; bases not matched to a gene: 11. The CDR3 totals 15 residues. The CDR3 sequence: CASTKPGLAYETQYF. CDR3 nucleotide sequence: TGTGCCAGCACCAAGCCGGGACTAGCCTATGAGACCCAGTACTTC.

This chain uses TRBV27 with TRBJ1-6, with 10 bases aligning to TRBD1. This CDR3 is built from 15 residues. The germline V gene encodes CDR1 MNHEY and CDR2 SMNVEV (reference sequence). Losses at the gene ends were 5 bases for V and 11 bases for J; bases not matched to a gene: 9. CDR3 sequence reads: CASSHGQGVYPPLHF. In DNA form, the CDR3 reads TGTGCCAGCAGTCACGGACAGGGGGTATATCCACCCCTCCACTTT.

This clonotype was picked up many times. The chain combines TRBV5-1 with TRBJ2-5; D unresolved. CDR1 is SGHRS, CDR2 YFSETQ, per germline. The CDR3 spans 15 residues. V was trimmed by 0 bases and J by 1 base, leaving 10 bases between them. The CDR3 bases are TGCGCCAGCAGCTTGGCCTCCGGGTCCCAAGAGACCCAGTACTTC. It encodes CASSLASGSQETQYF.

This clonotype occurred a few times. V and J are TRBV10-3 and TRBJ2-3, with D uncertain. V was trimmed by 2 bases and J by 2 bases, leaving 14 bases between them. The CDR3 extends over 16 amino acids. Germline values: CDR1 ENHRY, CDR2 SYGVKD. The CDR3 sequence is CAISEAEVLYTDTQYF. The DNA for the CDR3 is TGTGCCATCAGTGAGGCCGAAGTGCTCTACACAGATACGCAGTATTTT.

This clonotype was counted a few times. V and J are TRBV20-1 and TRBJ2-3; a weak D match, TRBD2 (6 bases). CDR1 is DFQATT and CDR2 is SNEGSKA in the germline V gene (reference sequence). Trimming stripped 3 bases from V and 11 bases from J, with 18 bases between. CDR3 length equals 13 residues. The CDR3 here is CSASGGSKRGQYF. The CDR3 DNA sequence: TGCAGTGCTAGTGGGGGGAGCAAGAGGGGGCAGTATTTT.

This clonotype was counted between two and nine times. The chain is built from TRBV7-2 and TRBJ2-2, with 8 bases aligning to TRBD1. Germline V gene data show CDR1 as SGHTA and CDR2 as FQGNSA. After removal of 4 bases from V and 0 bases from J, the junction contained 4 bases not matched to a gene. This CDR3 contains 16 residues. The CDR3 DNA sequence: TGTGCCAGCAGCTCCCCACAGGGGGCGAACACCGGGGAGCTGTTTTTT. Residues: CASSSPQGANTGELFF.

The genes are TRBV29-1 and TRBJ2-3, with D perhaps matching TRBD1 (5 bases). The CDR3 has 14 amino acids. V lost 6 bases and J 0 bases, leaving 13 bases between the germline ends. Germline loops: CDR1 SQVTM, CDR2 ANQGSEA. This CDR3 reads CSVLTDPSTDTQYF. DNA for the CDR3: TGCAGCGTATTGACAGACCCCAGCACAGATACGCAGTATTTT.